Reported below is one T cell receptor beta chain. The specificity of this receptor is unknown. No clone much larger than this one lies a single base away; base qualities are absent. The CDR3 has 15 amino acids, counting the end cysteine and phenylalanine. The kept DNA is CDR3 alone, 45 bases in frame from the first base. Trimming removed 1 base from V and 5 bases from J; the gene matches leave 6 bases unexplained. According to the germline V gene (reference sequence), CDR1 reads LNHNV and CDR2 reads YYDKDF. One collaborating source in Seattle enrolled patients while the patients were actively infected and followed the patients over time throughout the course of disease. Whole blood was collected in K2EDTA tubes by collaborating institutions according to the institutions' own protocols. Collaborator samples were shipped for TCRbeta analysis as frozen whole blood, isolated PBMCs, or DNA extracted from either sample type.

TCRbeta CDR3 regions were amplified from genomic DNA using the immunoSEQ Assay, a bias-controlled multiplex PCR. Per the authors' processing: The number of nucleated cells in each sample was estimated by amplification of reference gene primers within the assay. To quantify the absolute abundance of each unique TCRbeta CDR3 rearrangement, sequence reads were collapsed and filtered. For each sample, productive Simpson clonality was calculated as the square root of Simpson's diversity index across productive rearrangements. TCRdb stores this immuneACCESS table with in-frame sequences only. Part of the clones is absent; in the studies checked, under half of the shortfall reflects unresolved V genes, and no reason is known for the rest. The DNA gave D and trimming, while V, J and clone size come from that table. This sample lists 200,000 or so clones; approximately 90% were detected once. The ten largest clones take up 2% to 3% of the sample.

These data come from a study of blood T cell repertoires in COVID-19 (TCRdb year 2020). For context, the study as a whole: Samples from collaborators originated in the United States, Italy and Spain and spanned both the acute and convalescent phases of COVID-19. The material from the prospective study consisted of cDNA or gDNA derived from T cells, B-cell-depleted T cells, or PBMCs. Subjects who had been exposed to COVID-19, were actively infected with it, or had recovered from it provided the deeply sampled blood TCRbeta repertoires that made up the dataset. The repertoires were released in a freely available public database meant as a resource for research on the immune response to SARS-CoV-2. Samples came from the ongoing ImmuneRACE study (first 160 participants) plus 1,254 subjects from 6 global collaborators. Nearly every sample came with metadata listing a de-identified subject ID, COVID-19 status, age in years and sex. Where HLA class I and class II types were available, the types were taken from metadata supplied by the sample provider, not from assay-based typing. On the study overall, not on this receptor specifically: Clinical and demographic metadata were provided uncurated, with the amount varying by source and participant.

This sequence uses TRBV15 and TRBJ2-5; TRBD1 lines up with 8 middle nucleotides. This clonotype originated in a man aged 25-45 years with COVID-19, enrolled during active disease. Sequencing was done on a sample of peripheral blood. The CDR3 region: CATSRVDRGVETQYF. The nucleotide sequence is TGTGCCACCAGCAGAGTAGACAGGGGAGTGGAGACCCAGTACTTC.